Sequencing of this TCR beta chain was carried out in a study of blood T cells in healthy people across ages. A sample-barcoded 5' primer and a J-beta primer mix were used in a second PCR of roughly 6 to 11 cycles. The template-switch adaptor, which had 12 random nucleotides, put a tag on each cDNA molecule. MiXCR, run by TCRdb on the 5' RACE reads, gives a single entry per CDR3 protein. The sample records over 1,200,000 distinct CDR3 sequences, roughly 64% being singletons. Germline CDR1 MGHRA, CDR2 YSYEKL. After removal of 6 bases from V and 3 bases from J, the junction contained 7 bases not matched to a gene. This CDR3 is built from 15 residues.

The TCR comes from a man aged 18 to 35 in good health. This chain links TRBV4-1 with TRBJ1-5; 8 bases are a match to TRBD1. Sequencing was carried out using blood. Written as DNA, the CDR3 is TGCGCCAGCAGGAAGACAGGGGAATCCAATCAGCCCCAGCATTTT. Amino acid sequence: CASRKTGESNQPQHF.